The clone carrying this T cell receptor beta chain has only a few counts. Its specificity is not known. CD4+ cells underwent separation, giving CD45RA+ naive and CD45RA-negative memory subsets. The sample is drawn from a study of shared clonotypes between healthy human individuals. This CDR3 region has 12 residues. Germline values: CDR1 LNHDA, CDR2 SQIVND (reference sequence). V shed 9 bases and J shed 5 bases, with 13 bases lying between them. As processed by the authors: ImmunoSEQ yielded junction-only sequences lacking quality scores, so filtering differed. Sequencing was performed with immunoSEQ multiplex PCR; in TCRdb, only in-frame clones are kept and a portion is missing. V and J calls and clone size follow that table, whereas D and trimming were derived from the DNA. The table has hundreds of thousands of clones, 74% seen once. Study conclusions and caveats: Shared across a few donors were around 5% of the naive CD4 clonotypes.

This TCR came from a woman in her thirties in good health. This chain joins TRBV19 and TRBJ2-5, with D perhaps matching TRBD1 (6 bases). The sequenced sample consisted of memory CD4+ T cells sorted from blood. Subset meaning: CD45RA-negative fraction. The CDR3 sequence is CASSQGKETQYF. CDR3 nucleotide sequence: TGTGCCAGCTCGCAGGGGAAGGAGACCCAGTACTTC.